These 30 T cell receptor beta chains originate from one sample sequenced in a study of blood T cell repertoires in COVID-19. Assay used: immunoSEQ multiplex PCR; TCRdb lists only in-frame clones, some missing. This sample has fewer than 400,000 clones; roughly 85% occur once, and the top ten carry about 1.9%. The sample consisted of PBMCs or T cells enriched from blood (not recorded which). These receptor sequences come from a woman aged 25 to 39 who had been exposed to COVID-19.

This rearrangement joins TRBV30 to TRBJ2-3; unclear D gene. This CDR3 spans 11 amino acids. V lost 0 bases and J 5 bases, leaving 3 bases between the germline ends. Per germline, CDR1 GTSNPN and CDR2 SVGIG (reference sequence). The CDR3 region is CAWSVLDTQYF. CDR3 nucleotides: TGTGCCTGGAGTGTCCTAGATACGCAGTATTTT.

The chain has TRBV5-5 and TRBJ2-1; D possibly corresponds to TRBD2 (6 bases). Germline V CDR1 and CDR2: SGHKS, YYEKEE (reference sequence). CDR3 size: 12 residues. Trimming removed 4 bases at V and 15 bases at J, with 17 bases between. CDR3 bases: TGTGCCAGCAGCCCGGAGGGTGGCTACCCGTTCTTC. Translating gives CASSPEGGYPFF.

The genes are TRBV10-1 and TRBJ2-1; possibly TRBD2 for D (5 bases). Between the trimmed V and J ends, which lost 0 bases and 0 bases, there was a span of 6 bases. The germline V gene has CDR1 WNHNN and CDR2 SYGVQD (reference sequence). The CDR3 extends over 15 amino acids. The CDR3 sequence is CASSESTSSYNEQFF. The CDR3, as DNA: TGCGCCAGCAGTGAGTCAACTAGCTCCTACAATGAGCAGTTCTTC.

This clone has just one count. The CDR3: CASSPTGANYGYTF. CDR3 sequence (DNA): TGTGCCAGCTCTCCGACAGGGGCGAACTATGGCTACACCTTC. V and J are TRBV18 and TRBJ1-2; TRBD1 matches at 8 bases. CDR3 length: 14 amino acids. CDR1 is KGHSH, CDR2 LQKENI, per germline. Trimming at V came to 6 bases and at J to 2 bases, leaving 5 bases not matched to a gene.

The chain is built from TRBV7-6 and TRBJ2-1; maybe TRBD1 (6 bases). Germline V gives CDR1 SGHVS, CDR2 FNYEAQ. V lost 0 bases to trimming and J lost 9 bases, with 21 bases between them. The CDR3 is 17 residues long. The CDR3 is CASSLAQNRTGYSEQFF. CDR3 nucleotides: TGTGCCAGCAGCTTAGCCCAAAATCGTACAGGGTATTCTGAGCAGTTCTTC.

The chain couples TRBV27 to TRBJ1-6; the D gene is possibly TRBD1 (6 bases). The CDR3 length is 18 residues. Per germline, CDR1 MNHEY and CDR2 SMNVEV (reference sequence). Trimming cost V 5 bases and J 0 bases, with 17 bases left between them. CDR3 in DNA: TGTGCCAGCAGTGCGTGGGACATTTGGAGCTCCTATAATTCACCCCTCCACTTT. Its protein product is CASSAWDIWSSYNSPLHF.

This sequence joins TRBV21-1 and TRBJ1-5. TRBV21-1 is an annotated pseudogene. CDR3 length equals 17 residues. CDR3 coding DNA: TGTGCCAGCAGCAGTTGGGGAGGGCAGGGAAGCAATCAGCCCCAGCATTTT. Protein sequence: CASSSWGGQGSNQPQHF.

The rearrangement uses TRBV5-1 and TRBJ1-1, with D possibly TRBD1 on 6 matching bases. Germline V gene sequence: CDR1 SGHRS, CDR2 YFSETQ. The CDR3 has 15 amino acids. V dropped 1 base and J dropped 0 bases, with 10 bases sitting between them. For the CDR3, the DNA is TGCGCCAGCAGCTTGTCAGGGGCCATGAACACTGAAGCTTTCTTT. It is translated as CASSLSGAMNTEAFF.

This clone has more than one count but fewer than ten. This chain links TRBV10-2 with TRBJ1-2; a weak D match, TRBD1 (6 bases). CDR1 and CDR2 (germline): WSHSY, SAAADI. The CDR3 is made up of 13 amino acids. With 7 bases removed from V and 4 bases from J, the gap between germline ends came to 13 bases. The CDR3 region has the DNA TGCGCCAGCAAGGAGGACAGTTTCTATGGCTACACCTTC. Translation gives CASKEDSFYGYTF.

The chain couples TRBV6-2 or TRBV6-3 to TRBJ2-7, with 7 bases lining up with TRBD2. CDR3 length: 13 amino acids. Germline V lookup: CDR1 MNHEY, CDR2 SVGEGT. The ends lost 4 bases at V and 0 bases at J; junction bases unmatched: 0. CDR3 residues: CASSLAGSYEQYF. The CDR3 DNA follows: TGTGCCAGCAGTTTAGCGGGCTCCTACGAGCAGTACTTC.

This clone was found once. The CDR3 region has the DNA TGTGCCACCTCCGGGACAAACAATTCACCCCTCCACTTT. Residues: CATSGTNNSPLHF. The V and J genes are TRBV28 and TRBJ1-6, with D possibly TRBD1 on 6 matching bases. V dropped 10 bases and J dropped 7 bases, with 14 bases sitting between them. This CDR3 comprises 13 residues. The V gene's germline CDR1 is MDHEN and CDR2 SYDVKM.

The chain carries TRBV10-3 and TRBJ2-6; 8 bases are shared with TRBD2. The CDR3 totals 18 residues. Germline CDR1 is ENHRY and CDR2 is SYGVKD. Losses at the gene ends were 2 bases for V and 0 bases for J; bases not matched to a gene: 6. The CDR3: CAISEILAGSSGANVLTF. CDR3 DNA: TGTGCCATCAGTGAGATTCTAGCGGGTAGCTCTGGGGCCAACGTCCTGACTTTC.

The chain carries TRBV19 and TRBJ1-1, with D perhaps TRBD1 (6 bases). The V gene's germline CDR1 is LNHDA and CDR2 SQIVND (reference sequence). This CDR3 has 13 residues. V shed 6 bases and J shed 5 bases, with 13 bases lying between them. The CDR3 DNA reads TGTGCCAGTAGATGGGTAGGGGGAACTGAAGCTTTCTTT. Translated: CASRWVGGTEAFF.

This clone was counted a few times. The V gene is TRBV5-5, the J gene TRBJ1-5; the D gene is possibly TRBD1 (5 bases). Germline lookup yields CDR1 SGHKS and CDR2 YYEKEE (reference sequence). Trimming shortened V by 2 bases and J by 7 bases, and 16 bases separated the two germline ends. The CDR3 has 15 amino acids. For the CDR3, the DNA is TGTGCCAGCAGCTTTTCAGGGTATGGAGAACAGCCCCAGCATTTT. The encoded protein is CASSFSGYGEQPQHF.

The J gene is TRBJ1-5, the V gene TRBV2; D is undetermined. V lost 2 bases and J lost 2, with 10 bases in between. Germline V gene lookup returns CDR1 SNHLY and CDR2 FYNNEI. The CDR3 length is 15 residues. The CDR3 DNA sequence: TGTGCCAGCAGTGAACTTGAGCAGGGCAATCAGCCCCAGCATTTT. Encoded protein: CASSELEQGNQPQHF.

The J gene is TRBJ1-2, the V gene TRBV9; 8 nucleotides match TRBD1. The V segment lost 0 bases and the J segment 3 bases; nucleotides outside the gene matches: 4. The length of the CDR3 is 15 residues. From germline, CDR1 is SGDLS and CDR2 YYNGEE. Here the CDR3 reads CASSVVAGGDYGYTF. The CDR3 nucleotides are TGTGCCAGCAGCGTAGTTGCAGGGGGCGACTATGGCTACACCTTC. Full variable domain (remainder filled in from reference TRBV9 and TRBJ1-2): DSGVTQTPKHLITATGQRVTLRCSPRSGDLSVYWYQQSLDQGLQFLIQYYNGEERAKGNILERFSAQQFPDLHSELNLSSLELGDSALYFCASSVVAGGDYGYTFGSGTRLTVV.

The rearrangement uses TRBV19 and TRBJ2-1, with 11 positions matching TRBD2. Germline CDR1 is LNHDA and CDR2 is SQIVND (reference sequence). The CDR3 length is 15 residues. V trimming: 7 bases; J trimming: 2 bases; junction bases outside the gene matches: 4. The CDR3 protein is CASTPTSGAYNEQFF. CDR3 in DNA: TGTGCCAGTACTCCGACTAGCGGGGCCTACAATGAGCAGTTCTTC. The full variable domain, rest sourced from reference TRBV19 and TRBJ2-1, is DGGITQSPKYLFRKEGQNVTLSCEQNLNHDAMYWYRQDPGQGLRLIYYSQIVNDFQKGDIAEGYSVSREKKESFPLTVTSAQKNPTAFYLCASTPTSGAYNEQFFGPGTRLTVL.

The chain joins TRBV19 to TRBJ1-2; a possible D gene is TRBD1 (5 bases). Trimming took 4 bases from V and 8 from J, leaving 11 bases between them. Germline CDR1 and CDR2: LNHDA and SQIVND (reference sequence). The CDR3 is made up of 12 amino acids. CDR3 in DNA: TGTGCCAGTAGTACGGACATGAGCGGCTACACCTTC. Translation: CASSTDMSGYTF.

The chain has TRBV27 and TRBJ2-2, with D perhaps TRBD2 (6 bases). The CDR3 has 14 amino acids. The germline gives CDR1 MNHEY, CDR2 SMNVEV (reference sequence). V lost 6 bases and J 2 bases, leaving 10 bases between the germline ends. The CDR3 DNA reads as TGTGCCAGCAGCCCGGGACTTAACACCGGGGAGCTGTTTTTT. Its translation is CASSPGLNTGELFF.

The J gene is TRBJ2-5, the V gene TRBV7-2; TRBD2 matches at 11 bases. Germline assignment: CDR1 SGHTA and CDR2 FQGNSA. V was clipped by 6 bases and J by 5 bases; unmatched bases: 5. The CDR3 has 14 amino acids. CDR3 amino acids: CASRTSGDRETQYF. DNA for the CDR3: TGTGCCAGCAGGACTAGCGGGGATAGGGAGACCCAGTACTTC. The whole variable domain, filled in from reference TRBV7-2 and TRBJ2-5, reads GAGVSQSPSNKVTEKGKDVELRCDPISGHTALYWYRQSLGQGLEFLIYFQGNSAPDKSGLPSDRFSAERTGGSVSTLTIQRTQQEDSAVYLCASRTSGDRETQYFGPGTRLLVL.

CDR3 coding DNA: TGTGCCAGCAGTTCCCGACAGGGGCGGCATGGCTACACCTTC. It specifies CASSSRQGRHGYTF. This chain uses TRBV28 with TRBJ1-2; 8 bases match TRBD1. Germline trimming cut 4 bases from V and 6 bases from J; bases unmatched to any gene: 7. The germline CDR1 and CDR2 sequences are MDHEN and SYDVKM. The CDR3 runs to 14 residues.

This clone has a single count. The chain links TRBV5-1 to TRBJ2-3, with 11 bases matching TRBD1. CDR3 length: 15 amino acids. Germline V CDR1 and CDR2: SGHRS, YFSETQ. Unmatched junction bases numbered 7, after V lost 4 bases and J lost 6 bases. The CDR3 sequence is CASSLAGTGGDTQYF. CDR3 bases: TGCGCCAGCAGCCTGGCCGGGACAGGGGGGGATACGCAGTATTTT.

The chain combines TRBV28 with TRBJ1-1, with TRBD1 matching over 11 bases. Trimming cost V 4 bases and J 10 bases; bases outside gene matches: 11. The CDR3 is 15 amino acids. Germline V CDR1 and CDR2: MDHEN, SYDVKM. The CDR3 is CASSSGQGALNGAFF. Written as DNA, the CDR3 is TGTGCCAGCAGTTCCGGACAGGGGGCGTTGAACGGAGCTTTCTTT.

This clone has at least ten counts. V gene TRBV27 combines with J gene TRBJ2-3, with 10 bases lining up with TRBD2. Germline CDR1 and CDR2: MNHEY and SMNVEV (reference sequence). The CDR3 consists of 18 residues. The ends lost 6 bases at V and 1 base at J; junction bases unmatched: 13. The CDR3 reads CASSTPAGGPFGTDTQYF. The CDR3 nucleotides are TGTGCCAGCAGCACCCCAGCGGGGGGGCCTTTTGGCACAGATACGCAGTATTTT.

The genes are TRBV28 and TRBJ1-2; D unresolved. The ends were cut back, 5 bases at V and 5 bases at J, with 12 bases in the middle. The CDR3 extends over 13 amino acids. Germline V gene data show CDR1 as MDHEN and CDR2 as SYDVKM. CDR3 in DNA: TGTGCCAGCAGTCCGTACGGGGTTTATGGCTACACCTTC. Translation: CASSPYGVYGYTF.

The CDR3 nucleotides read TGCGCCAGCAGCCTAAGGGGCGAGGGGGCGGATGGCTACACCTTC. Translated: CASSLRGEGADGYTF. The chain uses TRBV4-1 and TRBJ1-2, with 7 bases that match TRBD1. Germline values: CDR1 MGHRA, CDR2 YSYEKL. J lost 6 bases, V lost 4 bases, and 11 bases had no gene match. The CDR3 sequence is 15 residues long.

The chain is built from TRBV11-1 and TRBJ2-3, with D maybe TRBD2 (6 bases). This CDR3 is 14 amino acids long. The V end lost 5 bases, the J end lost 0 bases, and 9 bases lay between the germline ends. CDR1 SGHAT and CDR2 FQDESV come from the germline V gene (reference sequence). Here the CDR3 reads CASSPGGSTDTQYF. The DNA of the CDR3 is TGTGCCAGCAGCCCCGGGGGTAGCACAGATACGCAGTATTTT.

The gene calls are TRBV6-1 and TRBJ1-1; D is perhaps TRBD1 (5 bases). The CDR3 is 15 amino acids. The germline V gene encodes CDR1 MNHNS and CDR2 SASEGT. V lost 1 base and J 2 bases, leaving 11 bases between the germline ends. This CDR3 is CASSEVRVENTEAFF. The CDR3 bases are TGTGCCAGCAGTGAAGTCAGGGTGGAAAACACTGAAGCTTTCTTT.

This chain connects TRBV28 to TRBJ2-7; 10 nucleotides align to TRBD2. There are 14 residues in the CDR3. Germline CDR1 MDHEN, CDR2 SYDVKM. The ends lost 6 bases at V and 2 bases at J; junction bases unmatched: 4. This chain's CDR3 is CASSLSGRAYEQYF. The DNA of the CDR3 is TGTGCCAGCAGCCTAAGCGGGAGGGCCTACGAGCAGTACTTC.

The chain is built from TRBV4-2 and TRBJ2-5; D unclear. V shed 0 bases and J shed 5 bases, with 13 bases lying between them. CDR1 LGHNA and CDR2 YNFKEQ come from the germline V gene. CDR3 length: 15 residues. CDR3 in amino acids: CASSQDVYSWETQYF. CDR3 sequence (DNA): TGTGCCAGCAGCCAAGATGTGTACTCCTGGGAGACCCAGTACTTC.